Described below is a single T cell receptor beta chain sequence and its context. Its antigen is unknown. The sample comes from a study of cytomegalovirus exposure and HLA in healthy donors. This CDR3 region has 15 residues. The germline CDR1 and CDR2 sequences are SNHLY and FYNNEI. V lost 3 bases and J lost 3, with 12 bases in between. Both 60 Vbeta primers and 13 Jbeta primers went into the PCR. In the original workflow: About 10 million of around 85 million unique TCR beta chains were shared, per a later count. The method was immunoSEQ multiplex PCR; TCRdb's version includes in-frame clones alone and lacks a portion of them. The D gene and trimming were derived from the DNA, and the V and J assignments and clone size from that table. The table lists around 150,000 clones, about three quarters of them singletons, with just over 3% in the top ten. Study observations and caveats: Most TCR sequences proved rare, with some public TCRs found in many donors. Further analysis was carried out later, and it showed several of the most significant clusters appearing linked to common viral pathogens. Listed as cytomegalovirus-associated were 150 or so TCR beta chains.

J is TRBJ1-5 and V is TRBV2; tentatively, D is TRBD1 (5 bases). This clonotype was sampled from a woman aged 40 to 55 in good health and CMV-seronegative. The sequenced sample consisted of PBMCs. The CDR3 nucleotides are TGTGCCAGCAGTGAGGGCAGGGTCACCAATCAGCCCCAGCATTTT. Translated: CASSEGRVTNQPQHF.